The 12 T cell receptor beta chains below come from one sample, sequenced in a study of cytomegalovirus exposure and HLA in healthy donors. The PCR made use of 60 Vbeta and 13 Jbeta primers. TCRdb's copy holds only in-frame clones and misses some; the assay was immunoSEQ multiplex PCR. The sample has about 120,000 clones, roughly 68% seen once; the top ten hold 2.2%. The sample consisted of PBMCs. Receptor source: a woman in her twenties or thirties in good health and CMV-seronegative.

The genes are TRBV5-1 and TRBJ2-3; 7 bases are shared with TRBD2. The germline V gene encodes CDR1 SGHRS and CDR2 YFSETQ. The CDR3 totals 16 residues. The trim removed 4 bases at V and 0 bases at J, leaving 8 bases unmatched. CDR3 DNA: TGCGCCAGCAGCGGTTTAGCGGGTGATAGCACAGATACGCAGTATTTT. It specifies CASSGLAGDSTDTQYF.

V is TRBV6-5 and J is TRBJ2-6; the D is unclear. The CDR3 has 16 residues. With 2 bases removed from V and 0 bases from J, the gap between germline ends came to 8 bases. Germline CDR1 MNHEY, CDR2 SVGAGI. CDR3 protein: CASSYLRDSGANVLTF. CDR3 nucleotide sequence: TGTGCCAGCAGTTACCTGAGAGACTCTGGGGCCAACGTCCTGACTTTC.

The genes are TRBV9 and TRBJ2-1; possibly TRBD2 for D (5 bases). V lost 0 bases and J lost 2, with 9 bases in between. CDR3 length: 15 residues. Germline values: CDR1 SGDLS, CDR2 YYNGEE. DNA of the CDR3: TGTGCCAGCAGCGTAGGTGGGAGCGCCTACAATGAGCAGTTCTTC. The encoded protein is CASSVGGSAYNEQFF.

The rearrangement uses TRBV13 and TRBJ2-7, with D hard to call. The CDR3 is made up of 13 amino acids. Deletions cut 0 bases from V and 3 bases from J, with 6 bases between. The germline gives CDR1 PRHDT, CDR2 FYEKMQ (reference sequence). CDR3 nucleotide sequence: TGTGCCAGCAGCTTAGGGGCCGACTACGAGCAGTACTTC. It encodes CASSLGADYEQYF.

V gene TRBV5-6 combines with J gene TRBJ2-7; 11 bases are a match to TRBD2. J gave up 6 bases and V 1 base, and 3 bases lay outside the gene matches. Germline V gives CDR1 SGHDT, CDR2 YYEEEE. The CDR3 sequence is 14 residues long. CDR3 amino acids: CASSLTSGSFEQYF. In nucleotides, the CDR3 is TGTGCCAGCAGCTTGACTAGCGGGAGTTTCGAGCAGTACTTC.

This clone was detected a few times. The chain combines TRBV5-6 with TRBJ1-2, with D possibly matching TRBD1 (5 bases). Germline V lookup: CDR1 SGHDT, CDR2 YYEEEE. V was cut by 4 bases and J by 0 bases, with 10 bases left in between. CDR3 length: 14 residues. The CDR3 coding sequence is TGTGCCAGCAGCCCAGGGCCAACTAACTATGGCTACACCTTC. It specifies CASSPGPTNYGYTF.

J is TRBJ2-1 and V is TRBV7-2; no clear D. Trimming cost V 0 bases and J 0 bases, with 6 bases left between them. This CDR3 has 15 amino acids. Germline values: CDR1 SGHTA, CDR2 FQGNSA. The CDR3 DNA reads TGTGCCAGCAGCTTAGCGGGCCCCTCCTACAATGAGCAGTTCTTC. Amino acid sequence: CASSLAGPSYNEQFF.

A remark on this clone: The DNA is omitted, as the CDR3 cannot be located on it reliably, and the CDR3 follows TCRdb's listing. V is TRBV6-1 and J is TRBJ1-6; TRBD1, the table's D call, lacks a check against the DNA. The CDR3 totals 15 residues, both ends included. Germline CDR1 MNHNS, CDR2 SASEGT. The CDR3 loop is CASILDRAPGSPLHF.

This clone was detected a few times. The V and J genes are TRBV11-2 and TRBJ2-3, with 10 bases aligning to TRBD2. V was clipped by 5 bases and J by 5 bases; unmatched bases: 10. This CDR3 is built from 16 residues. Germline CDR1 reads SGHAT; CDR2 reads FQNNGV. In DNA, the CDR3 is TGTGCCAGCAGCCTCTGGGGAGCGGGAGGGATAGATACGCAGTATTTT. Protein sequence: CASSLWGAGGIDTQYF.

The chain has TRBV9 and TRBJ1-5; D gene unclear. Trimming pared 5 bases from V and 0 bases from J, leaving 9 bases between. There are 14 residues in the CDR3. Germline CDR1 is SGDLS and CDR2 is YYNGEE. CDR3 coding DNA: TGTGCCAGCAGTAAGACTCCTAGCAATCAGCCCCAGCATTTT. This translates into CASSKTPSNQPQHF.

The gene calls are TRBV28 and TRBJ1-2, with unresolved D. Trimming stripped 3 bases from V and 7 bases from J, with 21 bases between. Germline CDR1 reads MDHEN; CDR2 reads SYDVKM. There are 16 residues in the CDR3. CDR3 nucleotide sequence: TGTGCCAGCAGTTTTGGTTCGGGAGGAGGTCCAGCTGGCTACACCTTC. Residues: CASSFGSGGGPAGYTF.

The rearrangement uses TRBV2 and TRBJ1-5; TRBD1 matches 7 bases. With V trimmed by 6 bases and J by 1 base, 6 bases remained unmatched. The CDR3 spans 15 residues. Germline-derived CDR1 and CDR2 are SNHLY and FYNNEI. CDR3 protein: CASRLDRMSNQPQHF. The CDR3 DNA reads TGTGCCAGCAGACTGGACAGGATGAGCAATCAGCCCCAGCATTTT.